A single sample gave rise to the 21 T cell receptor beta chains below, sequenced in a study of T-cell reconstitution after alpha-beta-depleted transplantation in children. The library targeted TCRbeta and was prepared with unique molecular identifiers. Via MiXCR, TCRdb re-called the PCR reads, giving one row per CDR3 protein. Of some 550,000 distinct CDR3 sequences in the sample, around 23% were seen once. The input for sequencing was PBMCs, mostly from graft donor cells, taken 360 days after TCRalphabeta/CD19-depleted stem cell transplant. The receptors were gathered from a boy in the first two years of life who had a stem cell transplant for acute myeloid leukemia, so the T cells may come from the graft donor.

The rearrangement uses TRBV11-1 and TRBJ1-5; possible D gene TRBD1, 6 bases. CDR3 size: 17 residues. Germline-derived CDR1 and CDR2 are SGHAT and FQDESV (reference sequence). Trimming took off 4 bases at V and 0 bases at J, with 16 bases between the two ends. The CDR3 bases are TGTGCCAGCAGCTCGAGCGGGGGAGGGGGTAGCAATCAGCCCCAGCATTTT. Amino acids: CASSSSGGGGSNQPQHF.

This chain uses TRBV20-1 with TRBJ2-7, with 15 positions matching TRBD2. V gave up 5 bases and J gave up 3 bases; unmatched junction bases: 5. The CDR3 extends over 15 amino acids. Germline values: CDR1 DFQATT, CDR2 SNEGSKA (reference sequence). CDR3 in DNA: TGCAGTGCTCCGGGACTAGCGGGGGGACACTACGAGCAGTACGTC. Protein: CSAPGLAGGHYEQYV.

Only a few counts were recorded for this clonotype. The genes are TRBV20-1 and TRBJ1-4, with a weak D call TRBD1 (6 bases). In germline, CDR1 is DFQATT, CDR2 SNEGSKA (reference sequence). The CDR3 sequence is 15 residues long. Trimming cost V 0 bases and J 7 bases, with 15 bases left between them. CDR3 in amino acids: CSARDGRSGVEKLFF. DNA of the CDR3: TGCAGTGCTAGAGATGGGAGGTCAGGGGTTGAAAAACTGTTTTTT.

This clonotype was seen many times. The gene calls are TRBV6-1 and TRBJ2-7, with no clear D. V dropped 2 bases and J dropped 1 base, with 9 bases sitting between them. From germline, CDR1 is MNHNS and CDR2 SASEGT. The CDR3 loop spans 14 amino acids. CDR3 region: CASSELESSYEQYV. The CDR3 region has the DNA TGTGCCAGCAGTGAATTAGAAAGTTCCTACGAGCAGTACGTC.

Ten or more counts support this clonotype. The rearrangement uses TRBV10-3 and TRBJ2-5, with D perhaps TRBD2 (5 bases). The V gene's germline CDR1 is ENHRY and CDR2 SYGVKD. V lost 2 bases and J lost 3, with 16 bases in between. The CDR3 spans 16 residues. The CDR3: CAISEGLLAREETQYF. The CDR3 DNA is TGTGCCATCAGTGAGGGGTTACTGGCGAGGGAAGAGACCCAGTACTTC.

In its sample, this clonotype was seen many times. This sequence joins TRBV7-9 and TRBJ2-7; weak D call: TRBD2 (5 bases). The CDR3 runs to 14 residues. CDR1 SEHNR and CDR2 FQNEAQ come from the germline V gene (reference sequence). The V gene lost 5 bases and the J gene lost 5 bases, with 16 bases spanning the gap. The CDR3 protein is CASSPLRGKDEQYF. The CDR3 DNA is TGTGCCAGCAGCCCTCTTAGAGGGAAGGACGAGCAGTACTTC.

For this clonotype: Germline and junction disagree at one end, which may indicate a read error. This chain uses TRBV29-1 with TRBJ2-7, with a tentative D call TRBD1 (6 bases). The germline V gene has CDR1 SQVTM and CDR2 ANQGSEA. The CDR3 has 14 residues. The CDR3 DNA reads TGCAGCGCCCTCAGCCGGCAGGGGCCCTACGAGCGGTACTTC. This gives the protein CSALSRQGPYERYF.

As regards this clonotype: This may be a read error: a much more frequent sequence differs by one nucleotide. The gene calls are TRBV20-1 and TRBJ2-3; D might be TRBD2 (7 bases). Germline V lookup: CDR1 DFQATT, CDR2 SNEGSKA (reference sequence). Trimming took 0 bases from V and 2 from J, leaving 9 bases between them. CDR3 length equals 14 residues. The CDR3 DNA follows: TGCAGTGCTAGAGATCGGGGGGCCACAGATACGCAGTATTTT. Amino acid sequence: CSARDRGATDTQYF.

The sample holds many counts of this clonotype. The CDR3 protein is CASDRASGDQETQYF. DNA of the CDR3: TGTGCCAGCGATAGGGCTAGCGGGGACCAAGAGACCCAGTACTTC. The gene calls are TRBV11-2 and TRBJ2-5; the match to TRBD2 covers 9 bases. V was clipped by 8 bases and J by 0 bases; unmatched bases: 7. This CDR3 contains 15 residues. Germline V gives CDR1 SGHAT, CDR2 FQNNGV.

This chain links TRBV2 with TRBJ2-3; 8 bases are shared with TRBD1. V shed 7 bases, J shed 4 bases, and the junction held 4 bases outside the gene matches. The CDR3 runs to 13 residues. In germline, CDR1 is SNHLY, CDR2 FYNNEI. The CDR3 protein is CASIHRGADTQYF. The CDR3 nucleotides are TGTGCCAGCATACACAGGGGGGCAGATACGCAGTATTTT.

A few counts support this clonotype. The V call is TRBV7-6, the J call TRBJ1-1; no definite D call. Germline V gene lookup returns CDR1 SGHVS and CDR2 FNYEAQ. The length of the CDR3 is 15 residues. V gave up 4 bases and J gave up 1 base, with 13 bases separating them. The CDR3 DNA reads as TGTGCCAGCAGCTCCTACAGACTGGGGAACACTGAAGCTTTCTTT. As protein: CASSSYRLGNTEAFF.

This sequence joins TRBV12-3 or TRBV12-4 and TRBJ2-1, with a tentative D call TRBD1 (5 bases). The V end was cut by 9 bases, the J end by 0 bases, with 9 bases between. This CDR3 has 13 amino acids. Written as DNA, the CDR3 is TGTGCCAGTGACAGCAGCTCCTACAATGAGCAGTTCTTC. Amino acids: CASDSSSYNEQFF.

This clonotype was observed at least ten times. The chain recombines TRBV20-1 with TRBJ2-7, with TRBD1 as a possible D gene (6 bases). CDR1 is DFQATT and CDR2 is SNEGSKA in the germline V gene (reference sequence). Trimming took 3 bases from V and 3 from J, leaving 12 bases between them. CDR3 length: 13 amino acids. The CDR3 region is CSARNGQYYEQYV. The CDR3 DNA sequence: TGCAGTGCTAGGAACGGACAGTACTACGAGCAGTACGTC.

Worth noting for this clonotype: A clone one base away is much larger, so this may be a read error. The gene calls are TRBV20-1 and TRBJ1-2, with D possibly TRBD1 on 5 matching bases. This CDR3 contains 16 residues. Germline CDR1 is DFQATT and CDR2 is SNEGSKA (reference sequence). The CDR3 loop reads CCAMTGRDGDNYGYTF. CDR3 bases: TGCTGTGCTATGACGGGCCGGGACGGAGATAACTATGGCTACACCTTC.

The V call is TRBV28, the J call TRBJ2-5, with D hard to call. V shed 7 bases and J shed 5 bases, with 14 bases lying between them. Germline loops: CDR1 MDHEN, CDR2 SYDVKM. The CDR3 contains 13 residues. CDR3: CASMVGWPETQYF. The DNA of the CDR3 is TGTGCCAGCATGGTGGGTTGGCCGGAGACCCAGTACTTC.

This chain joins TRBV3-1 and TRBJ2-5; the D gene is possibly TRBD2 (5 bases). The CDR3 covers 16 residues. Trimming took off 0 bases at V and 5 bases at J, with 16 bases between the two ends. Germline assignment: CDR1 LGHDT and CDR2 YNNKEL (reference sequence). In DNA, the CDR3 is TGTGCCAGCAGCCAAGATTTAGTGGCCCGCGGGGAGACCCAGTACTTC. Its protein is CASSQDLVARGETQYF.

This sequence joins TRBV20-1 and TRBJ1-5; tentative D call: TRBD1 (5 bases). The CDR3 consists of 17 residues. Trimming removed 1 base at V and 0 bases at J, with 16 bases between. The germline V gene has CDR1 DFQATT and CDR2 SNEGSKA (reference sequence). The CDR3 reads CSARAQDGGYSNQPQHF. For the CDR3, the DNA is TGCAGTGCTAGAGCACAGGATGGAGGATATAGCAATCAGCCCCAGCATTTT.

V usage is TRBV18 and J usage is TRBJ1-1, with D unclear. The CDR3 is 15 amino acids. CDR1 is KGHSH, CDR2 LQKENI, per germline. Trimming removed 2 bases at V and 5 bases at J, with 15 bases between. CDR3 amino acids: CASSPSRVMETEAFF. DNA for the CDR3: TGTGCCAGCTCACCAAGTCGGGTAATGGAAACTGAAGCTTTCTTT.

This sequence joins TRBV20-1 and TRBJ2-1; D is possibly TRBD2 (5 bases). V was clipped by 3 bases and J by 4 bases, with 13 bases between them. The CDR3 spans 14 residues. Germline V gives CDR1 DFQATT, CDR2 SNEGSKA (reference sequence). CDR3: CSARGRGLYNEQFF. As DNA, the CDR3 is TGCAGTGCTAGGGGCCGGGGATTATACAATGAGCAGTTCTTC.

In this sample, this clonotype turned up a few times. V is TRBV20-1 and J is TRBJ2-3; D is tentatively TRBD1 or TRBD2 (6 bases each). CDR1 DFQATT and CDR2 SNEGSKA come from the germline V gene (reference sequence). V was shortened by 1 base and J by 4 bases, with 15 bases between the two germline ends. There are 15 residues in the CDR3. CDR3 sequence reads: CSARVLGGRADTQYF. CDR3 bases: TGCAGTGCTAGAGTCCTAGGGGGGCGAGCAGATACGCAGTATTTT.

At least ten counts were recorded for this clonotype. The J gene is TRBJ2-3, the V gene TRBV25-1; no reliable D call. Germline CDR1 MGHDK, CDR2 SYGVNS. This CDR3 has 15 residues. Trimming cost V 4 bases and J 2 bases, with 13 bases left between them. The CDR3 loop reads CASSGRQLPTDTQYF. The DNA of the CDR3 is TGTGCCAGCAGTGGGCGGCAGCTCCCCACAGATACGCAGTATTTT.